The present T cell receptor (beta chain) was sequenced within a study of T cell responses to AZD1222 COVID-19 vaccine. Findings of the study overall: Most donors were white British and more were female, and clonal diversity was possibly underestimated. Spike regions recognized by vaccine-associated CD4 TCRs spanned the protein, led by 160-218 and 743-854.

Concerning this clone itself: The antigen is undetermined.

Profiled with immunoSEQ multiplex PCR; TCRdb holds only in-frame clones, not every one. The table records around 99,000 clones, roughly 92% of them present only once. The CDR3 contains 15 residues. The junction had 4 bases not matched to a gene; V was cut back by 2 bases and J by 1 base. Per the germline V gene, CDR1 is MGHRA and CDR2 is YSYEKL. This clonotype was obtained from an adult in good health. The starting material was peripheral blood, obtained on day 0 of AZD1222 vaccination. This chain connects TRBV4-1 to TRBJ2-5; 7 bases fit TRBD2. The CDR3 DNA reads TGCGCCAGCAGCCAATGGGGGGGTGGCCAAGAGACCCAGTACTTC. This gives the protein CASSQWGGGQETQYF.